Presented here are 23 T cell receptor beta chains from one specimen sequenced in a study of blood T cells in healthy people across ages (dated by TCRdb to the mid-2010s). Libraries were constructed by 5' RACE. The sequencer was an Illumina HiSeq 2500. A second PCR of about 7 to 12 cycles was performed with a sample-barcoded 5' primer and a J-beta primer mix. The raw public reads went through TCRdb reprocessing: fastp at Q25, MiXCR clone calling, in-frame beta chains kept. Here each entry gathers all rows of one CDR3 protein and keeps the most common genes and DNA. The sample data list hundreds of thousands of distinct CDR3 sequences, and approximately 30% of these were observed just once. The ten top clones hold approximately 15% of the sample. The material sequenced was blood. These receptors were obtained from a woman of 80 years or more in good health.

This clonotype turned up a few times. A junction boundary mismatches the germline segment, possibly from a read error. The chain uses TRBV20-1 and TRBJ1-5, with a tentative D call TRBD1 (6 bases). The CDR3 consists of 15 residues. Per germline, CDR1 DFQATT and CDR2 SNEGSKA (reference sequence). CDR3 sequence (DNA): TGCGGTGCTAGCGAACAGGGCGGGAGCAATCAGCCCCAGCATTTT. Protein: CGASEQGGSNQPQHF.

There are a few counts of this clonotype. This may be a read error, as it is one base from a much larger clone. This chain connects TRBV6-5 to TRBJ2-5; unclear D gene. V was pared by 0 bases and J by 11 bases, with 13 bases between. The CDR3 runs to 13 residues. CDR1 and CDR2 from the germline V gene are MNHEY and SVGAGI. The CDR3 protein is CASSYSLSVEQYF. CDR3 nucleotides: TGTGCCAGCAGTTACTCGTTGTCCGTAGAGCAGTACTTC.

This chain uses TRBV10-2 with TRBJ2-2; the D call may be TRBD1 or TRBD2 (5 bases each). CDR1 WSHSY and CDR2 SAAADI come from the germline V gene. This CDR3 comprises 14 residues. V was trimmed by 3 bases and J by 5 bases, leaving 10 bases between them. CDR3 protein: CASSDVGGTGELFF. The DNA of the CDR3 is TGCGCCAGCAGTGATGTTGGGGGTACCGGGGAGCTGTTTTTT.

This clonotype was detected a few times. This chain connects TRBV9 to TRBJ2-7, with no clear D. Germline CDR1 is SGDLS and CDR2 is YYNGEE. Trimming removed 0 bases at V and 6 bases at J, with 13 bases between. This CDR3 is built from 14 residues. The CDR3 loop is CASSVGPEMGEQYF. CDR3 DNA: TGTGCCAGCAGCGTAGGGCCCGAAATGGGCGAGCAGTACTTC.

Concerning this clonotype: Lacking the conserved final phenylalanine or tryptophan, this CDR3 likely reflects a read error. In DNA form, the CDR3 reads TGTGCCAGCAGCCGTTTTGGACGGACCAGCCTGGGAGATAATTCACCCCTCCACTGT. Translated: CASSRFGRTSLGDNSPLHC. This chain connects TRBV7-2 to TRBJ1-6; D uncertain. The CDR3 loop spans 19 amino acids. The germline gives CDR1 SGHTA, CDR2 FQGNSA. V was shortened by 5 bases and J by 5 bases, with 25 bases between the two germline ends.

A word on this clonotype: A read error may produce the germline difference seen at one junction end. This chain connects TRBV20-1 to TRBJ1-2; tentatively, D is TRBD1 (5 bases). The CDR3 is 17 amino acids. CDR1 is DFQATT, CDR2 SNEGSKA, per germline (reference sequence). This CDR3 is CSAEEAGGIAFDYDYTF. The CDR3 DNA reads TGCAGTGCGGAAGAAGCGGGGGGGATTGCGTTCGACTATGACTACACCTTC.

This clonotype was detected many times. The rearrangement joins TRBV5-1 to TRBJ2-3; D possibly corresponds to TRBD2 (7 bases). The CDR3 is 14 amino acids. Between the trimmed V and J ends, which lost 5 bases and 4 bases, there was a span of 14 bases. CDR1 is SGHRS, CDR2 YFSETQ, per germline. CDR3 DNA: TGCGCCAGCAGAAGGGGGGGGTTAGCAGATACGCAGTATTTT. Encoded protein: CASRRGGLADTQYF. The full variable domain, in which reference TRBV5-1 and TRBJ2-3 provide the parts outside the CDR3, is KAGVTQTPRYLIKTRGQQVTLSCSPISGHRSVSWYQQTPGQGLQFLFEYFSETQRNKGNFPGRFSGRQFSNSRSEMNVSTLELGDSALYLCASRRGGLADTQYFGPGTRLTVL.

The CDR3 DNA reads TGCGCCAGCAGCCCGGGACTTCCGGGCGAGCAGTACTTC. Protein sequence: CASSPGLPGEQYF. The chain uses TRBV5-1 and TRBJ2-7; maybe TRBD2 (6 bases). The germline V gene encodes CDR1 SGHRS and CDR2 YFSETQ. Trimming cost V 4 bases and J 6 bases, with 14 bases left between them. This CDR3 is 13 amino acids long. The variable domain in full, with the rest retrieved from reference TRBV5-1 and TRBJ2-7, is KAGVTQTPRYLIKTRGQQVTLSCSPISGHRSVSWYQQTPGQGLQFLFEYFSETQRNKGNFPGRFSGRQFSNSRSEMNVSTLELGDSALYLCASSPGLPGEQYFGPGTRLTVT.

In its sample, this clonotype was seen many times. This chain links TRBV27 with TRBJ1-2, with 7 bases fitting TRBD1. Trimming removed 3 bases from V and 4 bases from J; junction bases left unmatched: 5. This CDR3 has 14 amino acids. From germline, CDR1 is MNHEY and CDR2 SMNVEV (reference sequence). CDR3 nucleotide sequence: TGTGCCAGCAGTTTGGACAGGTTCGGCTATGGCTACACCTTC. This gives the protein CASSLDRFGYGYTF.

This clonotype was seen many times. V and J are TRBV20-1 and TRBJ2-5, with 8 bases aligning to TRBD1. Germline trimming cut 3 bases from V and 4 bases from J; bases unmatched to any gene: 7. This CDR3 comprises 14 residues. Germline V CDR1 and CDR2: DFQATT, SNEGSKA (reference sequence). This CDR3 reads CSASFQQGGETQYF. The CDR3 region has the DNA TGCAGTGCTAGTTTTCAACAGGGGGGAGAGACCCAGTACTTC.

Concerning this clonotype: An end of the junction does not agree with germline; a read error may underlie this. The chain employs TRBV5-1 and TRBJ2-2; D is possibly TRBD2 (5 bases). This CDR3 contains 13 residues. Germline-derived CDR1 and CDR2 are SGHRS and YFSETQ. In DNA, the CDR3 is TGTGCCAGCAGCTTAACGGGGTCCGGGGAGCTGTTTTTT. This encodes CASSLTGSGELFF. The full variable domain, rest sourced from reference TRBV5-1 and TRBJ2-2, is KAGVTQTPRYLIKTRGQQVTLSCSPISGHRSVSWYQQTPGQGLQFLFEYFSETQRNKGNFPGRFSGRQFSNSRSEMNVSTLELGDSALYLCASSLTGSGELFFGEGSRLTVL.

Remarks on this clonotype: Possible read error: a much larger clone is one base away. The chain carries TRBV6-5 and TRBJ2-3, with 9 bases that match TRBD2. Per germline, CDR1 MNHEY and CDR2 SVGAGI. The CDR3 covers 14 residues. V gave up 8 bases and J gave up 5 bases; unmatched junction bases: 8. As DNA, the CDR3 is TGTGCCAGCCGGCGGGGGGGGGCCCAAGATACGCAGTATTTT. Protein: CASRRGGAQDTQYF.

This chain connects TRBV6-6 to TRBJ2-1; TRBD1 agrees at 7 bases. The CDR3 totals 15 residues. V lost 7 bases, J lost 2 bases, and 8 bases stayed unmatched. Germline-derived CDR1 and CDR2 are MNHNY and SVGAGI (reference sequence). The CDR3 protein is CASNQGDRAYNEQFF. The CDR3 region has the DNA TGTGCCAGCAATCAGGGGGACAGAGCCTACAATGAGCAGTTCTTC.

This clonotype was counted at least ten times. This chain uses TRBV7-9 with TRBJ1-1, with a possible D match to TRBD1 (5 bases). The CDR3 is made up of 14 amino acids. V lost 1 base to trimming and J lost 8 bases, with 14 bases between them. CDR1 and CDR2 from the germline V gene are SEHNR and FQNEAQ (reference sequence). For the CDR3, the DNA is TGTGCCAGCAGCTTAGAAACATCGGGGACGGAAGCTTTCTTT. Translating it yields CASSLETSGTEAFF.

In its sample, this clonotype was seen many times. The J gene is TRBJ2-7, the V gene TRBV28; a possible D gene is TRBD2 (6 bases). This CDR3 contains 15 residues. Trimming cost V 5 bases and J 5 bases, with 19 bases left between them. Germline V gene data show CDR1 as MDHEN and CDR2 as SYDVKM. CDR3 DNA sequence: TGTGCCAGCAGTCACCCCCTTACACGGGGGAACGAGCAGTACTTC. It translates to CASSHPLTRGNEQYF.

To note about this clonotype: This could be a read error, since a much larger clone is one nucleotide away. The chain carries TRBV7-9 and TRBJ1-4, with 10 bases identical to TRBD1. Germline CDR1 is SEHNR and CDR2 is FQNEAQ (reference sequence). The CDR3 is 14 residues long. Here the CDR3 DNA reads TGTGCCAGCAGCTCGGGACAGGGGCGCGAAAAACGGTTTTTT. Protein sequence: CASSSGQGREKRFF.

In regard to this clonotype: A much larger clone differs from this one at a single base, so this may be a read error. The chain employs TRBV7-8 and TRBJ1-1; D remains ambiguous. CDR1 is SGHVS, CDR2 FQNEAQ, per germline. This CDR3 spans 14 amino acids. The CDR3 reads CASSPGRQNIEAFF. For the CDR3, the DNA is TGTGCCAGCAGCCCAGGACGGCAAAACATTGAAGCTTTCTTT. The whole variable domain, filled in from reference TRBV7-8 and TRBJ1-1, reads GAGVSQSPRYKVAKRGQDVALRCDPISGHVSLFWYQQALGQGPEFLTYFQNEAQLDKSGLPSDRFFAERPEGSVSTLKIQRTQQEDSAVYLCASSPGRQNIEAFFGQGTRLTVV.

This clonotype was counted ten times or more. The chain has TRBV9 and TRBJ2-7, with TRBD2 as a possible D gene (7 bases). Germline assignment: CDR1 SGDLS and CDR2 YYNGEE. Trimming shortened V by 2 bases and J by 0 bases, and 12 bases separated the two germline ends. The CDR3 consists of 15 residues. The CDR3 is CASSVRGGSSYEQYF. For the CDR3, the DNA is TGTGCCAGCAGCGTTAGGGGGGGGTCCTCCTACGAGCAGTACTTC.

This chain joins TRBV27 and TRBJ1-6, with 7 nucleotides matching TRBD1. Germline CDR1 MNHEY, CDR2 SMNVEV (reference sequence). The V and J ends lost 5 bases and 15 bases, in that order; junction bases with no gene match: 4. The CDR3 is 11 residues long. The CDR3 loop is CASSDRAFLHF. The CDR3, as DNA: TGTGCCAGCAGTGACAGGGCCTTCCTCCACTTT.

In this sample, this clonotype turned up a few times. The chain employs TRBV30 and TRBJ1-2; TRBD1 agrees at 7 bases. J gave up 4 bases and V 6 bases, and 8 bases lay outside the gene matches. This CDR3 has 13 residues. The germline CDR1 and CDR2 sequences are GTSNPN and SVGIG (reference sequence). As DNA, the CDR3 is TGTGCCTGCGACAGGGAGGTGGGCTATGGCTACACCTTC. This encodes CACDREVGYGYTF.

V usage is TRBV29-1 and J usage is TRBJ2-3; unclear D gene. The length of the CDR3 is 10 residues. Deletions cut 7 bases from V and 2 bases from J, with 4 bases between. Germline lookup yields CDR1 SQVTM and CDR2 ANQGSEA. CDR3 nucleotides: TGCAGCGGTTCCACAGATACGCAGTATTTT. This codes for CSGSTDTQYF.

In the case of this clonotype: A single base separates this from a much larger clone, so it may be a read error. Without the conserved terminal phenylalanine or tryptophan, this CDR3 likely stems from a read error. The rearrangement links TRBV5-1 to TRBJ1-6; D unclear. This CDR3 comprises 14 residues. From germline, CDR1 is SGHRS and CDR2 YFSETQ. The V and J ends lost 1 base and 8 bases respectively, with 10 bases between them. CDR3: CASSLKGMDSPLHL. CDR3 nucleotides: TGCGCCAGCAGCTTGAAGGGTATGGATTCACCCCTCCACTTG.

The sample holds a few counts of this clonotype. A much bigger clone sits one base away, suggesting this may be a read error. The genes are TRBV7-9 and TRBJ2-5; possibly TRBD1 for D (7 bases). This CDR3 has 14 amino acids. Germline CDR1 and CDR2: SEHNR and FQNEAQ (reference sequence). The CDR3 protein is CAGSLFQGGETQYF. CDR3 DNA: TGTGCCGGCAGCTTATTCCAGGGGGGAGAGACCCAGTACTTC.